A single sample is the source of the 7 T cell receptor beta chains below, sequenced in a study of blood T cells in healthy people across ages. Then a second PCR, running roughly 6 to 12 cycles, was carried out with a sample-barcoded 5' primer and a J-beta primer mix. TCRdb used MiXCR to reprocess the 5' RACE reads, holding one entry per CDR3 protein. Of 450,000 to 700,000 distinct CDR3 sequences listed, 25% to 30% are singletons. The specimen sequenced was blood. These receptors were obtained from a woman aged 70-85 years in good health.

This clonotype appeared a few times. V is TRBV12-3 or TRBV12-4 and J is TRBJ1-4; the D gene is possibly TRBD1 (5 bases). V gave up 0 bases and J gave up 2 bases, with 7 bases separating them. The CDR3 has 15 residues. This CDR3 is CASSLAGDTNEKLFF. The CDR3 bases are TGTGCCAGCAGTTTAGCCGGGGACACTAATGAAAAACTGTTTTTT.

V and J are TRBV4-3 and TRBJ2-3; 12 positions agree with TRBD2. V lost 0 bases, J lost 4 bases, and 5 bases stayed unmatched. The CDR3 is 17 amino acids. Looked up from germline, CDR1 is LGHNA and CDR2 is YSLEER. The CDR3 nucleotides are TGCGCCAGCAGCCAAGACGTCCTAGCGGGGGGGCCAGATACGCAGTATTTT. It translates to CASSQDVLAGGPDTQYF.

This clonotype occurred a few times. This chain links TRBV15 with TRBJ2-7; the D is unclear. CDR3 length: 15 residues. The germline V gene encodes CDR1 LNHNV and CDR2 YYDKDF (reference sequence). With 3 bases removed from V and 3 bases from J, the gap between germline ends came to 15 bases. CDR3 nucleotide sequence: TGTGCCACCAGCAGGACCGGTGGTGGGGTCTACGAGCAGTACTTC. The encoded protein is CATSRTGGGVYEQYF.

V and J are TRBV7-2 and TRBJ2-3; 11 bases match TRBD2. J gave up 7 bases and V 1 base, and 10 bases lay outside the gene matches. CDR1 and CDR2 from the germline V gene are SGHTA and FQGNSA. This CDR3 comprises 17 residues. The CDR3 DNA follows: TGTGCCAGCAGCTTAGGGGTACTAGCGGGGGCTCCTAATACGCAGTATTTT. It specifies CASSLGVLAGAPNTQYF.

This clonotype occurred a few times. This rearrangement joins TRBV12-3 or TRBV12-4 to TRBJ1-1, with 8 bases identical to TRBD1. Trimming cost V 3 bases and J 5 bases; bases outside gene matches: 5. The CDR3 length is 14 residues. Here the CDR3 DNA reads TGTGCCAGCAGTTTTGCCAGACAGGGGACTGAAGCTTTCTTT. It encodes CASSFARQGTEAFF.

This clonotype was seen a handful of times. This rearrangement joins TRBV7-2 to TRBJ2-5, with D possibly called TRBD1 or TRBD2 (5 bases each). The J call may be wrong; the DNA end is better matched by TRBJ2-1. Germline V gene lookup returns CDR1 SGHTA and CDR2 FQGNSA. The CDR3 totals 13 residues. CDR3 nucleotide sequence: TGTGCCAGCAGCTTAGTTGGGGCGGGTGGGCAGTTCTTC. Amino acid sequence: CASSLVGAGGQFF.

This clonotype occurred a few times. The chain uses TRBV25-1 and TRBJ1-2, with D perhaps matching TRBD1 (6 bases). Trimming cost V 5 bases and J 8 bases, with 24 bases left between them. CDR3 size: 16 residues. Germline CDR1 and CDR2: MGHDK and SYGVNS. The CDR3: CASSPWGTFERRGYTF. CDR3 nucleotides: TGTGCCAGCAGTCCTTGGGGGACATTTGAACGGAGAGGCTACACCTTC.